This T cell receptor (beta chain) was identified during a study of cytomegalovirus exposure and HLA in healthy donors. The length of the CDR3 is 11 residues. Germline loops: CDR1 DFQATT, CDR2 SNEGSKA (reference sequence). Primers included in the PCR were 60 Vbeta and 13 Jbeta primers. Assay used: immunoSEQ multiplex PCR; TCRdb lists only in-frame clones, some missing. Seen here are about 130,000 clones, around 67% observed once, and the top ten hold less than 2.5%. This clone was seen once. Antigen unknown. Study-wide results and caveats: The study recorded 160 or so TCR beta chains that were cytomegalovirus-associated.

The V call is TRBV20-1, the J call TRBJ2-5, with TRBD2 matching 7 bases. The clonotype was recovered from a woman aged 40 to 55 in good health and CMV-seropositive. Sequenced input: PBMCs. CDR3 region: CGGGIQETQYF. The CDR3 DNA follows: TGCGGCGGGGGAATACAAGAGACCCAGTACTTC.